Below, one T cell receptor (beta chain) is given with its context. What it recognizes is unknown. Other DNA sequences in the sample encode the same CDR3. Per the germline V gene, CDR1 is WNHNN and CDR2 is SYGVQD (reference sequence). Losses at the gene ends were 8 bases for V and 3 bases for J; bases not matched to a gene: 9. This CDR3 contains 15 residues. The data were obtained in a study of cytomegalovirus exposure and HLA in healthy donors. The study, taken as a whole, reports: There were a few CMV-associated chains whose specificity for CMV antigens was confirmed in vitro.

The PCR contained 60 Vbeta and 13 Jbeta primers. Method: immunoSEQ multiplex PCR; TCRdb's copy keeps in-frame clones and lacks some. This table holds roughly 190,000 clones, 82% found once. Sequencing used PBMCs. This clonotype was obtained from a woman between 18 and 30 years old in good health and CMV-seronegative. The chain joins TRBV10-1 to TRBJ1-5; 8 positions match TRBD1. Written as DNA, the CDR3 is TGCGCCAGCCCCGGAAGGACAGGGCCCAATCAGCCCCAGCATTTT. Translated: CASPGRTGPNQPQHF.